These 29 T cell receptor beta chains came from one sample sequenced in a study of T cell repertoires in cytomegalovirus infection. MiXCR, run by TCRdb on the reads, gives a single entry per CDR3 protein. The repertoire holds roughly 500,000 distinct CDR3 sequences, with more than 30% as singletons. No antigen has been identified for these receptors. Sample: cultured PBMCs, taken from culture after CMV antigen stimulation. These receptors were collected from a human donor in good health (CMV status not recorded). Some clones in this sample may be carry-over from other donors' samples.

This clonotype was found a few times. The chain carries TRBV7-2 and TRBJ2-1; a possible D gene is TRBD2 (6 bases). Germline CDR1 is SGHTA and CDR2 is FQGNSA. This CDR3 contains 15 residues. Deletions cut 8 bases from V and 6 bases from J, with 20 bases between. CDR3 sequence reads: CASGASAGRGNEQFF. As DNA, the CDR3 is TGTGCCAGCGGTGCCTCGGCCGGGAGAGGCAATGAGCAGTTCTTC. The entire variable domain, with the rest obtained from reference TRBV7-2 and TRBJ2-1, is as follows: GAGVSQSPSNKVTEKGKDVELRCDPISGHTALYWYRQSLGQGLEFLIYFQGNSAPDKSGLPSDRFSAERTGGSVSTLTIQRTQQEDSAVYLCASGASAGRGNEQFFGPGTRLTVL.

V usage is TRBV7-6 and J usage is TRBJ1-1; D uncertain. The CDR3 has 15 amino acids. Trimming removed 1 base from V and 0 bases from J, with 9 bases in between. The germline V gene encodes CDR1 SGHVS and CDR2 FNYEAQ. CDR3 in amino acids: CASSLETAMNTEAFF. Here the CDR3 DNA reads TGTGCCAGCAGCTTAGAAACAGCTATGAACACTGAAGCTTTCTTT.

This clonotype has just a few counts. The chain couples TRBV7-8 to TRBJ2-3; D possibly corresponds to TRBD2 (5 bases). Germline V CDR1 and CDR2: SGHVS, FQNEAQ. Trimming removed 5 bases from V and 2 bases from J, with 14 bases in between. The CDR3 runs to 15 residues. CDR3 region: CASSPTRTVTDTQYF. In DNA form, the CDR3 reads TGTGCCAGCAGCCCAACTAGGACTGTCACAGATACGCAGTATTTT.

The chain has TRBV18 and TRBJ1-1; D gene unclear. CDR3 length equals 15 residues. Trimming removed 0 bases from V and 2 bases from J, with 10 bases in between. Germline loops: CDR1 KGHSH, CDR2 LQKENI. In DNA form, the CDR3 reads TGTGCCAGCTCACCACCGGGATACGGCAACACTGAAGCTTTCTTT. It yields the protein CASSPPGYGNTEAFF.

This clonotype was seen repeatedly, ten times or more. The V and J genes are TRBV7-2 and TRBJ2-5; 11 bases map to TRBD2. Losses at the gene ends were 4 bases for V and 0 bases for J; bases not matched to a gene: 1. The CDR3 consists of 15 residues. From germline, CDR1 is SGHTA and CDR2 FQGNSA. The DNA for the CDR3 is TGTGCCAGCAGCTCGGGACTAGCGGACCAAGAGACCCAGTACTTC. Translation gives CASSSGLADQETQYF.

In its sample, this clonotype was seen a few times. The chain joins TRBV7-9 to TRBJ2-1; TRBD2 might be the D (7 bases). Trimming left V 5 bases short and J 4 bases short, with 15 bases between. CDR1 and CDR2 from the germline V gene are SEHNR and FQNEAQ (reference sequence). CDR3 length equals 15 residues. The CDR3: CASSLGRGVYNEQFF. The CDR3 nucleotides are TGTGCCAGCAGCCTAGGGAGGGGGGTATACAATGAGCAGTTCTTC.

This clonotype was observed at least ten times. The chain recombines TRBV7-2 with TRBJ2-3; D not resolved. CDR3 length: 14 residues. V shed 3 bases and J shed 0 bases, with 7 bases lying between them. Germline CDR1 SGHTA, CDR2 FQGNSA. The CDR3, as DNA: TGTGCCAGCAGCTTCCGGTCTAGCACAGATACGCAGTATTTT. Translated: CASSFRSSTDTQYF.

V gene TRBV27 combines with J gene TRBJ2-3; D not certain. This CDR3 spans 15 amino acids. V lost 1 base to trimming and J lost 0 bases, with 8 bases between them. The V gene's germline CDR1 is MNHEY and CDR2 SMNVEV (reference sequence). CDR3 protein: CASSLFPPSTDTQYF. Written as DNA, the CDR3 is TGTGCCAGCAGTTTATTCCCCCCAAGCACAGATACGCAGTATTTT.

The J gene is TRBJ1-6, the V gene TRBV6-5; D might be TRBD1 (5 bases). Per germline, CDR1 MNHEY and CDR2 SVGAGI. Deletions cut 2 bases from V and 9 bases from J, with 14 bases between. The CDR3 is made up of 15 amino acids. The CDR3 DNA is TGTGCCAGCAGTTACCTGGGACCGCGGAGTTCACCCCTCCACTTT. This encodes CASSYLGPRSSPLHF.

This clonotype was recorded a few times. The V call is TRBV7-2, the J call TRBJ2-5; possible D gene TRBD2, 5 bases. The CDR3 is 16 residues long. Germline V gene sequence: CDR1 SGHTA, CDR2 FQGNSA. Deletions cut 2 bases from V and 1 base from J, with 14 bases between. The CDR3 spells CASSLSPSTGQETQYF. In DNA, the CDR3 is TGTGCCAGCAGCTTATCCCCTAGCACCGGCCAAGAGACCCAGTACTTC.

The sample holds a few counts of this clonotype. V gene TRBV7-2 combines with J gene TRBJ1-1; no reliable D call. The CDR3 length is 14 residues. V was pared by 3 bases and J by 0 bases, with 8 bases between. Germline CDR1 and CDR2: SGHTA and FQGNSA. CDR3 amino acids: CASSFSGVNTEAFF. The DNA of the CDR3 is TGTGCCAGCAGCTTCAGCGGGGTGAACACTGAAGCTTTCTTT.

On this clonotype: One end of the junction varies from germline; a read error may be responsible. The DNA of the CDR3 is TGTACCAGCAGTCCCGGGACTAGCGGGATGAATGAGCAGTTCTTC. Amino acid sequence: CTSSPGTSGMNEQFF. The V gene is TRBV28, the J gene TRBJ2-1; TRBD2 aligns across 13 bases. Germline assignment: CDR1 MDHEN and CDR2 SYDVKM. CDR3 length equals 15 residues.

The DNA of the CDR3 is TGCAGTGCCCCGTCTTTCGGCGGGAGGGCCTGGGAGACCCAGTACTTC. Translated, it gives CSAPSFGGRAWETQYF. The V call is TRBV20-1, the J call TRBJ2-5; 9 nucleotides match TRBD2. Trimming removed 6 bases from V and 5 bases from J; junction bases left unmatched: 16. Germline assignment: CDR1 DFQATT and CDR2 SNEGSKA (reference sequence). The CDR3 is 16 residues long.

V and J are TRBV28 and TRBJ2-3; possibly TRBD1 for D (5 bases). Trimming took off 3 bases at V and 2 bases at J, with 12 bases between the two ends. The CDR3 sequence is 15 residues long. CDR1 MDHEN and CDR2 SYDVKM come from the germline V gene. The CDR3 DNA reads TGTGCCAGCAGTTTTGGGGCCGGGTTCACAGATACGCAGTATTTT. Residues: CASSFGAGFTDTQYF.

DNA of the CDR3: TGTGCCAGCAGCTTCCAGGGACACAATGAGCAGTTCTTC. The encoded protein is CASSFQGHNEQFF. V and J are TRBV5-8 and TRBJ2-1; D possibly matches TRBD1 or TRBD2 (5 bases each). The CDR3 runs to 13 residues. CDR1 and CDR2 from the germline V gene are SGHTS and YDEGEE. V was pared by 2 bases and J by 5 bases, with 8 bases between.

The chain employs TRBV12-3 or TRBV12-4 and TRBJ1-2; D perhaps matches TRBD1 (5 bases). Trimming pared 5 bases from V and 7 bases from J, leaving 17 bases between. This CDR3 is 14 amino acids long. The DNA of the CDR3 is TGTGCCAGCAGTAGGGACTTTATCCACGGTGGCTACACCTTC. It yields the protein CASSRDFIHGGYTF.

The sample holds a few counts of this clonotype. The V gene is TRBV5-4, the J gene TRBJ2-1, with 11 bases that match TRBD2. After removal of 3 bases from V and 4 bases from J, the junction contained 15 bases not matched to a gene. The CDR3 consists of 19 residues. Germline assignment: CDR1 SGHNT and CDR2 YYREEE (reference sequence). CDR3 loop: CASSSEKLAGVSIYNEQFF. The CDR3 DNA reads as TGTGCCAGCAGCTCCGAGAAACTAGCGGGAGTTTCAATTTACAATGAGCAGTTCTTC.

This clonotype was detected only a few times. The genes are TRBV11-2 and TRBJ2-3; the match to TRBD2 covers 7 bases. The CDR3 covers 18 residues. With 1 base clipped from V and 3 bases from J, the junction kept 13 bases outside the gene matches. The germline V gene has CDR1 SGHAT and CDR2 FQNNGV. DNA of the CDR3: TGTGCCAGCAGCTTAGGGCTGTATGGCGGGAGAGGAACAGATACGCAGTATTTT. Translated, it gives CASSLGLYGGRGTDTQYF.

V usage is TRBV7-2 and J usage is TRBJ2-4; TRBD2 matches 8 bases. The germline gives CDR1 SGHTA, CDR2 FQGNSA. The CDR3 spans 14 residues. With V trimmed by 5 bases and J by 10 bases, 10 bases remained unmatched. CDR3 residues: CASSPRSGRAIQYF. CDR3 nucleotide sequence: TGTGCCAGCAGCCCAAGAAGCGGGAGAGCTATTCAGTACTTC.

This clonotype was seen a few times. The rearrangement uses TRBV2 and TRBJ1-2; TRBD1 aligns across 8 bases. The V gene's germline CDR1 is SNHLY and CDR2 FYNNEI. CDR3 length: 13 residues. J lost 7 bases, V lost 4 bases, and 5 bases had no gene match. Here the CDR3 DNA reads TGTGCCAGCAGTGCAAGGACAGGGAGTGGCTACACCTTC. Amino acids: CASSARTGSGYTF.

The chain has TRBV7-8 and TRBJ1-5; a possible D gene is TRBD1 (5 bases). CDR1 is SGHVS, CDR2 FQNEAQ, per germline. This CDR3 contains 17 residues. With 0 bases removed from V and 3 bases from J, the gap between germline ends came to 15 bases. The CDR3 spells CASSLAGDGGINQPQHF. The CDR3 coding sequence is TGTGCCAGCAGCTTAGCGGGGGACGGGGGAATCAATCAGCCCCAGCATTTT.

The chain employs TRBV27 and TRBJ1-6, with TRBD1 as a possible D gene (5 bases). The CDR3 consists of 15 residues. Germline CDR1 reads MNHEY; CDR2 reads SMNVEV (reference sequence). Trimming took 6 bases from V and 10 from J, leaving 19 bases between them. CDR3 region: CASSFLRVDGSPLHF. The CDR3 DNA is TGTGCCAGCAGCTTTCTCAGGGTAGATGGATCACCCCTCCACTTT.

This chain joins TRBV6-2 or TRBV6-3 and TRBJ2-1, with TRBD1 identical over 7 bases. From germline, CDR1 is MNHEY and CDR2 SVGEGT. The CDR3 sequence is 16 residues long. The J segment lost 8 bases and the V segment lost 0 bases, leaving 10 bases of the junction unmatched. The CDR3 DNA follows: TGTGCCAGCAGTTACTCGATTGGGACAGTATTCGATGAGCAGTTCTTC. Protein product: CASSYSIGTVFDEQFF.

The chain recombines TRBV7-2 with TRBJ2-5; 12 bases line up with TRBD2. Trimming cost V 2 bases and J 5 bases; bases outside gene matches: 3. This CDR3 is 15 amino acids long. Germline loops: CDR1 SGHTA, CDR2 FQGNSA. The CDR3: CASSLNLAGGETQYF. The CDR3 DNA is TGTGCCAGCAGCTTAAACCTAGCGGGAGGGGAGACCCAGTACTTC.

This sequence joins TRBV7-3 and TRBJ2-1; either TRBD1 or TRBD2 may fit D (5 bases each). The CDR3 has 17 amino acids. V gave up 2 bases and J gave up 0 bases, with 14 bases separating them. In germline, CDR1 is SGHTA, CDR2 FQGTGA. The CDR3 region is CASSLLLGQSSYNEQFF. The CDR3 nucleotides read TGTGCCAGCAGCTTATTACTAGGACAAAGCTCCTACAATGAGCAGTTCTTC.

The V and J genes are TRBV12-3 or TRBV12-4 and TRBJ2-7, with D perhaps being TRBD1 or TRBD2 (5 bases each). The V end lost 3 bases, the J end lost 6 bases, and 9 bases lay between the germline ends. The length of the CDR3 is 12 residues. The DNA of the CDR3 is TGTGCCAGCAGTTTTTCGGGGCTCGAGCAGTACTTC. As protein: CASSFSGLEQYF.

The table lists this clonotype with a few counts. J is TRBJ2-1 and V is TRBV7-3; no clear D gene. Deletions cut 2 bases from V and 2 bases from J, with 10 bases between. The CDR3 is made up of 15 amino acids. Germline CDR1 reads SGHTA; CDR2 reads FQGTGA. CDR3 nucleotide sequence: TGTGCCAGCAGCTTAGGGCCAAGGACCTACAATGAGCAGTTCTTC. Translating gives CASSLGPRTYNEQFF.

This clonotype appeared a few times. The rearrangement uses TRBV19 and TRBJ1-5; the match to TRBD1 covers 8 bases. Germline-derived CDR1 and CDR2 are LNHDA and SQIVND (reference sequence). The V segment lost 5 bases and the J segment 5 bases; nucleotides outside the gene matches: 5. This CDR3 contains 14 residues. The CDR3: CASSLGTGYQPQHF. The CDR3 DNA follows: TGTGCCAGTAGTCTAGGGACAGGCTATCAGCCCCAGCATTTT.

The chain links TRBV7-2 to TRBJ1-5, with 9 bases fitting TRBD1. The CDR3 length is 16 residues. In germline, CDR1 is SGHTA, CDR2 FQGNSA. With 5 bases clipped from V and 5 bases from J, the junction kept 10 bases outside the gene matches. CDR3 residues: CASSADRGRYDQPQHF. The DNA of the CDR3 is TGTGCCAGCAGCGCGGACAGGGGTCGTTACGATCAGCCCCAGCATTTT.